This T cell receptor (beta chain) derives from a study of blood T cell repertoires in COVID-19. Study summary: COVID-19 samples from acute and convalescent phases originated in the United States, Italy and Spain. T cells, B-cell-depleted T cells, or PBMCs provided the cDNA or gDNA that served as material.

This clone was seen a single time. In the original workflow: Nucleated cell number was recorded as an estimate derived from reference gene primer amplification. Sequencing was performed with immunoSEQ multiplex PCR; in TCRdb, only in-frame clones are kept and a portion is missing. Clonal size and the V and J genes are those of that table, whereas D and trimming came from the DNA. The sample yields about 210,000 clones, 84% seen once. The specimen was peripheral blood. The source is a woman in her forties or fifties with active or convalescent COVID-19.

CDR3 residues: CASRTSPGQADSEQYF. CDR3 nucleotides: TGTGCCAGCAGAACTTCCCCGGGACAGGCTGACTCTGAGCAGTACTTC. V and J are TRBV28 and TRBJ2-7, with TRBD1 matching over 8 bases. This CDR3 region has 16 residues. CDR1 is MDHEN, CDR2 SYDVKM, per germline. V was pared by 6 bases and J by 7 bases, with 17 bases of the junction left unmatched.